This TCR beta chain was identified in a study of Ad26.COV2.S vaccination and SARS-CoV-2 variants. About the research overall: Donor allocation was to the COV1001 Ad26.COV2.S trial arm. Study-level findings and limits: Total T cell responses were possibly underestimated by TCR breadth and depth analyses.

Notes on this clone: The antigen remains unidentified.

Measured with immunoSEQ multiplex PCR; TCRdb has only the in-frame clones, and not every one. This sample has around 450,000 clones, with over 75% found just once. The CDR3 consists of 17 residues. The V and J ends lost 7 bases and 8 bases respectively, with 25 bases between them. Germline V CDR1 and CDR2: KGHDR, SFDVKD. Treatment given: 19 received Ad26.COV2.S at low or high dose, single or two shots; 5 received placebo; per-sample allocation not given. Samples came from day 63 after the first vaccine or placebo injection. The vaccine delivered Wuhan-strain SARS-CoV-2 spike through an Ad26 vector. This sequence was found in a person aged 18-65 years who received the Ad26.COV2.S COVID-19 vaccine or a placebo. This specimen consisted of peripheral blood, obtained in a trial of Ad26.COV2.S vaccine versus placebo. The chain employs TRBV24-1 and TRBJ2-2; possible D gene TRBD1, 5 bases. The CDR3 DNA follows: TGTGCCACCAGCCTATCGCAGGGTGCCCTGGGTGCAGGGGAGCTGTTTTTT. Translation: CATSLSQGALGAGELFF.